The 2 T cell receptor beta chains below all came from one sample that was sequenced in a study of CD8 T cells in Susac syndrome. When the RNA was reverse transcribed, random hexamers were used with an input of roughly 0.45 to 1 ug. TCRdb processed the immunoSEQ multiplex PCR reads anew with MiXCR; each CDR3 protein has one entry. The repertoire includes some 160,000 distinct CDR3 sequences, 94% of them detected once, and roughly 0.12% sits in the top ten. Sequences were obtained from CD4+ T cells from PBMCs. The receptors shown here come from a human donor with Susac syndrome.

This clonotype was seen just once. The V gene is TRBV23-1, the J gene TRBJ1-2; TRBD1 is a possible D gene (5 bases). TRBV23-1 is an ORF, and what it does is uncertain. This CDR3 is 12 amino acids long. The ends were cut back, 7 bases at V and 7 bases at J, with 13 bases in the middle. DNA for the CDR3: TGCGCCAGCAAAATTTGTGGGGCTGGCTACACCTTC. It specifies CASKICGAGYTF.

This clonotype was detected once. The chain has TRBV14 and TRBJ1-5; possibly TRBD1 for D (6 bases). CDR3 length: 13 amino acids. With 5 bases removed from V and 5 bases from J, the gap between germline ends came to 10 bases. Germline CDR1 is SGHDN and CDR2 is FVKESK. CDR3 amino acids: CASSFDRYQPQHF. The CDR3 nucleotides are TGTGCCAGCAGCTTCGACAGGTATCAGCCCCAGCATTTT.